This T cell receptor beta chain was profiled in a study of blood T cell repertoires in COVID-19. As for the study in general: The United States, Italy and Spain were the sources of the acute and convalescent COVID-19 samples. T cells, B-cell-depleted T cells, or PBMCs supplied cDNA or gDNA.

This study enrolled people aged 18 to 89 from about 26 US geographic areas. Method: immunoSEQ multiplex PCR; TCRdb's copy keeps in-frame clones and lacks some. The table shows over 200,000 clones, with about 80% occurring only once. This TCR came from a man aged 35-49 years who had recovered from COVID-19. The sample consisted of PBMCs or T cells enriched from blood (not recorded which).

The CDR3 spells CASSQTGVGGYTF. The DNA of the CDR3 is TGTGCCAGCAGTCAAACAGGGGTCGGTGGCTACACCTTC. This chain links TRBV6-5 with TRBJ1-2; 7 bases are a match to TRBD1. This CDR3 is 13 amino acids long. With 5 bases clipped from V and 7 bases from J, the junction kept 7 bases outside the gene matches. CDR1 and CDR2 from the germline V gene are MNHEY and SVGAGI.